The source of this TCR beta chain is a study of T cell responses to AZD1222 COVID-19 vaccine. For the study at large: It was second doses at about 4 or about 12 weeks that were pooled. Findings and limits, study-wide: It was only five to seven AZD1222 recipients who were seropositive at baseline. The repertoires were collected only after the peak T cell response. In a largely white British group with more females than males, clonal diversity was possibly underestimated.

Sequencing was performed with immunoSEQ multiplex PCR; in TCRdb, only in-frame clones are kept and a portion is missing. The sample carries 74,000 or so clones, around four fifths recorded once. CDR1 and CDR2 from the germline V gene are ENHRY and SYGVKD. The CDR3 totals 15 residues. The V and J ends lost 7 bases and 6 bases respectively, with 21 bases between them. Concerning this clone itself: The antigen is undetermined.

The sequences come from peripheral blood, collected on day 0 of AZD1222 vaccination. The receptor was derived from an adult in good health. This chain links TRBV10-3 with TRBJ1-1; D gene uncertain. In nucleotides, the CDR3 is TGTGCCATCACTCTAGCTGCCTTTGCGGGCGCTGAAGCTTTCTTT. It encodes CAITLAAFAGAEAFF.